This TCR beta chain was recovered during a study of cytomegalovirus exposure and HLA in healthy donors (dated by TCRdb to 2016 to 2017). In the study overall: An earlier analysis of some 600 of the donors reported 276 Gb of sequence data and 117 million unique TCR beta sequences obtained from around 190 million T cells. An early release that covered about 640 HLA-typed donors contained about 300 gigabases of sequencing data and 85 million to 100 million unique TCR sequences. Among the roughly 380 genotyped donors, 75% to 90% belonged to the genetic ancestry cluster associated with self-reported Caucasian donors. The study was designed to test whether signatures of past pathogen exposure could be identified by cataloging public T cell receptors. Using immunosequencing, the study profiled T cell repertoires from about 620 subjects and related those repertoires to cytomegalovirus serostatus. A separate validation cohort of more than 100 different subjects was used in addition to the roughly 700-subject first cohort. To predict cytomegalovirus infection status, the study combined high-throughput TCR immunosequencing, statistical association of individual TCRs with disease status, and machine learning. A later analysis re-analyzed previously published TCR beta repertoires from roughly 630 donors and added high-resolution HLA genotyping to study TCR occurrence patterns. The later analysis used no new phenotypic data to find candidate immune exposures, relying instead on TCR beta sequences and their occurrence across donors. An earlier analysis of about 600 of the donors used high-throughput TCR beta sequencing to judge whether each TCR beta V gene segment behaved as functional or pseudogenic. Donor age, sex, ethnicity and CMV serostatus were compiled alongside the repertoire data. A later genetic analysis took genome-wide SNP genotypes for 398 of the 666 donors and used that subset as a discovery cohort. All discovery cohort repertoires had been generated using a single sequencing platform. Class I and class II HLA loci were covered by the typing at four-digit resolution. Typing coverage varied by locus: 629-630 donors for A, B, C, DRB1 and DQB1; 500 to 550 for DQA1; 600 to 610 for DPA1; approximately 450 for DPB1. Several DR-DQ haplotypes were handled as single units for association and clustering because linkage in the cohort was strong. Across some 400 genotyped donors of the cohort, an average of about 200,000 unique TCR beta nucleotide sequences per donor were sequenced, and roughly 20% of those sequences were non-productive.

The cohort consisted of hundreds of healthy bone marrow donors. Cohort members were all nominally healthy when sampled, although unrecorded immune exposures were likely present. The donor was CMV seropositive and was included in the group of approximately 300 seropositive cohort members. A peripheral blood sample was provided by each donor, and peripheral blood mononuclear cells were used for TCR beta sequencing. Genomic DNA was extracted from the blood cell samples with the Qiagen DNeasy Blood Extraction Kit. Of note for this clone: The specificity of this receptor is unknown. No much larger clone exists at a distance of one base, and base qualities are not known.

The CDR3 numbers 12 residues from cysteine through phenylalanine. Only the CDR3 region is kept as DNA, spanning 36 bases read in frame from base 1. CDR1 and CDR2 (SGHDN, FVKESK) derive from the germline V gene. V and J lose 1 base and 3 bases, and a span of 4 bases separates them. Findings and caveats that apply to the study as a whole: Linkage disequilibrium might explain the correlated functional status among segregating V segments, but an unknown experimental factor could not be ruled out. In an earlier analysis of fewer than 750 of the donors, most TCR beta V segments were observed in productive rearrangements about 87% or about 30% of the time, broadly matching IMGT annotations. A later analysis associated around 16,000 TCR beta sequences with specific HLA alleles at a false discovery rate of 0.05. The classifier was reported to diagnose cytomegalovirus status with high specificity and sensitivity in both the original and validation cohorts. The 87-base-pair reads could not distinguish some IMGT-functional V segments, including TRBV6-2 and TRBV6-3, so those segments were excluded. This cohort had only TCR beta chains sequenced, and the lack of alpha or paired-chain data limited which features could be detected. In vitro tests confirmed that a few of the cytomegalovirus-associated TCR beta chains recognize cytomegalovirus antigens. Because some donors lacked HLA typing at each locus, the association tests relied only on the typed subset. The authors suggested that the approach could potentially be extended to other disease states and immunological phenotypes. The sequencing pipeline was judged likely to have produced a cluster of highly shared sequence variants as a technical artifact. A further reported finding was that TCR beta sequences accurately predicted the HLA-A and HLA-B alleles for most subjects in the first cohort. V-gene and J-gene trimming of TCR beta chains was associated with a missense DCLRE1C variant in a later genetic analysis, and the association was replicated in an independent cohort. In a later analysis, most CMV-associated TCR beta chains were found to appear HLA-restricted, with HLA associations seemingly driven largely by CMV exposure. Assigning TCR associations to individual alleles was difficult when HLA alleles, especially DR and DQ, strongly co-occurred. In a later analysis, TCR association rates were found to vary across HLA loci, with the most associated TCRs seen for DRB1 alleles and the fewest for HLA-C alleles. For the cohort, immune exposure information was limited to CMV serostatus. Most TCR sequences were seen in very few donors, while some public TCRs were found in many individuals. According to a later genetic analysis, donors in an Asian-associated ancestry cluster had fewer N-insertions in productive TCRs than the approximately 630-donor mean. A later analysis found that HLA-associated TCR beta chains were more clonally expanded and had lower generation probabilities than equally common non-associated chains. Several of the top co-occurrence clusters appeared to be linked to parvovirus B19, influenza, CMV and Epstein-Barr virus, according to a later analysis. Around 16 rarely observed V segments, including chromosome 9 orphons, were excluded from the earlier analysis of about 610 of the donors because counts were too low. The presence/absence analyses assumed that sequencing depth was roughly uniform across donors, and that assumption may not be true. A total of 150 to 200 TCR beta chains were listed by the study as associated with cytomegalovirus.

Library generation was performed with the immunoSEQ multiplex PCR assay. A mixture of 60 forward primers for TCR Vbeta segments and 13 reverse primers for TCR Jbeta segments was used in the multiplex PCR. The CDR3 region of rearranged TCR beta genes was amplified from genomic DNA with a multiplex PCR assay. The Illumina HiSeq System was used to sequence the amplified TCR beta libraries as 87-base-pair reads. The authors' pipeline ran thus. A later analysis tallied 70 million to 100 million unique TCR beta chains across the 666 repertoires, and about 12 million of those chains were shared by two or more donors. A nearest-neighbor algorithm error-corrected the raw reads and collapsed the reads into unique sequences, merging closely related sequences to remove PCR and sequencing errors. V, D and J gene segments were assigned by aligning CDR3 sequences to IMGT reference sequences. For a sequence to be retained, a match of at least six nucleotides to both a V gene segment and a J gene segment was required. Rearrangements were called productive when the CDR3 lacked stop codons and stayed in frame with V and J; all others were non-productive. CDR3 was defined according to IMGT convention as the region running from the second conserved V-encoded cysteine to the conserved J-encoded phenylalanine. Sequences without an unambiguous match to a single V gene segment were excluded from the earlier analysis of several hundred of the donors. An earlier analysis of several hundred of the donors called V segments functional above 56.7% productive rearrangements and segregating when the between-donor standard deviation exceeded 5%. To diagnose cytomegalovirus status from the catalog of TCR beta chain sequences, a statistical classification framework was built. V and J gene assignment, in a later analysis, came from comparing TCR nucleotide sequences with IMGT/GENE-DB human TR gene sequences. A later analysis assigned CDR3 sequences and most-parsimonious VDJ recombination scenarios with the TCRdist pipeline. In a later analysis, each TCR beta chain was defined by its CDR3 amino acid sequence together with its V-gene family, and reads lacking a unique V-gene family were excluded. As a way to deal with suspected cross-contamination and a sequencing artifact, a later analysis dropped hundreds of nucleotide sequences that were highly shared and had low generation probability. For each public chain, a later analysis derived a clonal expansion index from normalized ranks of inferred template counts within each repertoire. In a later analysis, generation probabilities were computed with a VDJ recombination model fitted to out-of-frame rearrangements, and the resulting probabilities were checked against IGoR. A later analysis scored TCR-TCR, TCR-HLA and TCR-CMV co-occurrence with hypergeometric tests, applying a repertoire-size bias correction to TCR pairs. To estimate false discovery rates, a later analysis permuted the HLA or CMV assignments 20 times. In a later analysis, co-occurring TCRs were grouped using DBSCAN, with TCRdist sequence similarity added in when clustering inside HLA-allele-positive subsets. Repertoires with fewer than 30,000 or more than 120,000 public chains, plus five repertoires with anomalous nucleotide sharing, were excluded from co-occurrence clustering. Held by TCRdb, this immuneACCESS table contains in-frame sequences only and omits some clones. Under half of the omission traces to an unresolved V gene where checked; the cause of the rest is unknown. V and J calls and clone size come straight from that table; D and trimming were deduced from the DNA. The sample yields around 76,000 clones; approximately 80% were counted once. Nearly 9% of the sample belongs to the ten largest clones.

The specimen was PBMCs. The source is a woman in her thirties or forties in good health and CMV-seropositive. The receptor chain draws on TRBV14 and TRBJ2-7; the D gene remains uncertain. The sequenced DNA: TGTGCCAGCAGCCAAGGGAGCTACGAGCAGTACTTC. Its translation is CASSQGSYEQYF.